The 24 T cell receptor beta chains in this list originate from one sample, sequenced in a study of PD-L1 blockade in urothelial cancer. Only in-frame clones appear in the TCRdb table, and some are missing; sequencing was by immunoSEQ multiplex PCR. The sample has 35,000 or so clones; around 33% are singletons. The sequenced sample was tumor tissue, obtained before atezolizumab (anti-PD-L1) treatment. All receptors come from a man in his 60s with urothelial cancer.

The chain combines TRBV19 with TRBJ2-2, with TRBD2 as a possible D gene (5 bases). V was cut by 6 bases and J by 3 bases, with 11 bases left in between. Germline lookup yields CDR1 LNHDA and CDR2 SQIVND (reference sequence). The CDR3 runs 14 residues. The CDR3 is CASRSGTYTGELFF. Written as DNA, the CDR3 is TGTGCCAGTAGGAGCGGTACCTACACCGGGGAGCTGTTTTTT.

V usage is TRBV11-3 and J usage is TRBJ1-1; no clear D. From germline, CDR1 is SGHNT and CDR2 YENEEA. The CDR3 has 14 amino acids. V was trimmed by 1 base and J by 6 bases, leaving 12 bases between them. DNA for the CDR3: TGTGCCAGCAGCTTAGGGGTAGGTGAACCTGAAGCTTTCTTT. It encodes CASSLGVGEPEAFF.

The chain couples TRBV28 to TRBJ2-7; D not resolved. Germline V gives CDR1 MDHEN, CDR2 SYDVKM. The CDR3 spans 12 residues. The V and J ends lost 1 base and 3 bases respectively, with 4 bases between them. The CDR3 region is CASSLFRYEQYF. CDR3 nucleotide sequence: TGTGCCAGCAGTTTATTTCGCTACGAGCAGTACTTC.

This clone has ten or more counts. This chain uses TRBV11-3 with TRBJ1-2; TRBD1 agrees at 7 bases. This CDR3 has 15 residues. Trimming at V came to 0 bases and at J to 4 bases, leaving 5 bases not matched to a gene. Looked up from germline, CDR1 is SGHNT and CDR2 is YENEEA. The CDR3 protein is CASSLEKGQSYGYTF. The DNA of the CDR3 is TGTGCCAGCAGCTTAGAGAAGGGACAGTCCTATGGCTACACCTTC.

The chain is built from TRBV18 and TRBJ2-3; a possible D gene is TRBD2 (6 bases). Trimming removed 3 bases at V and 6 bases at J, with 10 bases between. The CDR3 is 13 amino acids. In germline, CDR1 is KGHSH, CDR2 LQKENI. CDR3 in amino acids: CASSPELADTQYF. CDR3 nucleotides: TGTGCCAGCTCACCGGAACTAGCTGATACGCAGTATTTT.

This clone appeared a few times. This chain links TRBV11-3 with TRBJ2-3; TRBD2 agrees at 13 bases. V lost 5 bases and J lost 4; bases outside the gene matches: 6. CDR3 length equals 16 residues. Germline V gene lookup returns CDR1 SGHNT and CDR2 YENEEA. The CDR3 here is CASSLRTSGRSDTQYF. The CDR3 bases are TGTGCCAGCAGCCTACGGACTAGCGGGAGATCAGATACGCAGTATTTT.

Only a few counts were recorded for this clone. The chain carries TRBV29-1 and TRBJ1-2, with D perhaps TRBD1 (5 bases). V lost 4 bases and J lost 2, with 11 bases in between. Germline CDR1 and CDR2: SQVTM and ANQGSEA. CDR3 length: 13 amino acids. As DNA, the CDR3 is TGCAGCGTTGCGGGGGTGGCAAACTATGGCTACACCTTC. It codes for CSVAGVANYGYTF.

This chain connects TRBV5-1 to TRBJ1-3, with no clear D. The CDR3 is 17 residues long. V was trimmed by 0 bases and J by 0 bases, leaving 13 bases between them. The germline CDR1 and CDR2 sequences are SGHRS and YFSETQ. CDR3 coding DNA: TGCGCCAGCAGCTTGGTCCCTGGCAGCTCCTCTGGAAACACCATATATTTT. Residues: CASSLVPGSSSGNTIYF.

A few counts support this clone. The chain carries TRBV6-8 and TRBJ2-4; D remains ambiguous. The V gene lost 0 bases and the J gene lost 0 bases, with 9 bases spanning the gap. Germline V gives CDR1 MNHGY, CDR2 SAAAGT. CDR3 length equals 16 residues. CDR3 bases: TGTGCCAGCAGTTACTCGACATCTCTAGCCAAAAACATTCAGTACTTC. Its protein is CASSYSTSLAKNIQYF.

This clone turned up a few times. The V and J genes are TRBV9 and TRBJ1-1; D remains unclear. Between the trimmed V and J ends, which lost 0 bases and 1 base, there was a span of 10 bases. The CDR3 runs to 15 residues. Germline V gene lookup returns CDR1 SGDLS and CDR2 YYNGEE. The CDR3 loop is CASSVEYRPNTEAFF. The CDR3 bases are TGTGCCAGCAGCGTAGAGTACAGACCGAACACTGAAGCTTTCTTT.

The chain is built from TRBV1 and TRBJ2-5; the table gives TRBD2 as D, unverified against the DNA. TRBV1 is classified as a pseudogene. This CDR3 comprises 12 residues. The CDR3 sequence is CASSPRRETQYF. The CDR3 DNA sequence: TGCGCCAGCAGCCCGAGGAGGGAGACCCAGTACTTC.

J is TRBJ1-4 and V is TRBV30; D is possibly TRBD1 (6 bases). Germline V gene data show CDR1 as GTSNPN and CDR2 as SVGIG (reference sequence). CDR3 length: 13 amino acids. The V end lost 1 base, the J end lost 7 bases, and 10 bases lay between the germline ends. This chain's CDR3 is CAWSGGAIEKLFF. The CDR3 DNA sequence: TGTGCCTGGAGTGGGGGGGCAATTGAAAAACTGTTTTTT. The whole variable domain, filled in from reference TRBV30 and TRBJ1-4, reads SQTIHQWPATLVQPVGSPLSLECTVEGTSNPNLYWYRQAAGRGLQLLFYSVGIGQISSEVPQNLSASRPQDRQFILSSKKLLLSDSGFYLCAWSGGAIEKLFFGSGTQLSVL.

This clone was counted ten times or more. The chain carries TRBV11-3 and TRBJ2-2, with 8 bases identical to TRBD2. V trimming: 5 bases; J trimming: 8 bases; junction bases outside the gene matches: 10. The length of the CDR3 is 15 residues. CDR1 is SGHNT and CDR2 is YENEEA in the germline V gene. CDR3 in amino acids: CASSTSGRQNGELFF. CDR3 DNA sequence: TGTGCCAGCAGCACGAGCGGGAGACAAAATGGGGAGCTGTTTTTT.

The CDR3 is CAWNREMDEKLFF. In DNA, the CDR3 is TGTGCCTGGAACCGAGAAATGGATGAAAAACTGTTTTTT. The V and J genes are TRBV30 and TRBJ1-4; D remains unclear. Germline CDR1 GTSNPN, CDR2 SVGIG (reference sequence). This CDR3 has 13 amino acids. Trimming shortened V by 4 bases and J by 6 bases, and 12 bases separated the two germline ends.

Written as DNA, the CDR3 is TGTGCCAGCTCCCAAGTGGTTACGGACTCTGGAAACACCATATATTTT. It is translated as CASSQVVTDSGNTIYF. The V gene is TRBV6-8, the J gene TRBJ1-3; D is unresolved. Germline V gene data show CDR1 as MNHGY and CDR2 as SAAAGT. Trimming left V 8 bases short and J 0 bases short, with 17 bases between. The CDR3 is 16 residues long.

This clone was seen a handful of times. The J gene is TRBJ1-2, the V gene TRBV19; D ambiguous. CDR1 is LNHDA and CDR2 is SQIVND in the germline V gene (reference sequence). V lost 3 bases and J lost 8, with 19 bases in between. This CDR3 contains 15 residues. The CDR3 DNA follows: TGTGCCAGTAGTATGGCGGGATCCGCCCCAAACGGCTACACCTTC. This gives the protein CASSMAGSAPNGYTF.

This clone has a handful of counts. The V call is TRBV6-7, the J call TRBJ2-1; D not certain. TRBV6-7 belongs to the ORF category, with a function that is uncertain. This CDR3 has 15 amino acids. V was pared by 2 bases and J by 6 bases, with 14 bases between. CDR3 bases: TGTGCCAGCAGTTACGTTGGTAGCTTGTTCAATGAGCAGTTCTTC. Translated, it gives CASSYVGSLFNEQFF.

This rearrangement joins TRBV1 to TRBJ1-4. TRBV1 is classified as a pseudogene. This CDR3 is 15 amino acids long. CDR3 DNA: TGCGCCAGCAGCCAAGGGGCGGGGGCGCGTGAAAAACTGTTTTTT. Translated, it gives CASSQGAGAREKLFF.

The chain employs TRBV9 and TRBJ2-1; TRBD2 matches at 11 bases. The CDR3 totals 15 residues. Per germline, CDR1 SGDLS and CDR2 YYNGEE. The ends lost 3 bases at V and 9 bases at J; junction bases unmatched: 8. The CDR3 DNA reads TGTGCCAGCAGCGCCACTAGCGGGAGTTTCCTTGAGCAGTTCTTC. Protein: CASSATSGSFLEQFF.

The chain carries TRBV30 and TRBJ2-3; D is undetermined. V dropped 2 bases and J dropped 9 bases, with 9 bases sitting between them. Germline V gene sequence: CDR1 GTSNPN, CDR2 SVGIG (reference sequence). The CDR3 extends over 11 amino acids. CDR3 loop: CAWSTLRTQYF. The CDR3 DNA reads TGTGCCTGGAGTACCCTTAGAACGCAGTATTTT. The full variable domain, in which reference TRBV30 and TRBJ2-3 provide the parts outside the CDR3, is SQTIHQWPATLVQPVGSPLSLECTVEGTSNPNLYWYRQAAGRGLQLLFYSVGIGQISSEVPQNLSASRPQDRQFILSSKKLLLSDSGFYLCAWSTLRTQYFGPGTRLTVL.

This clone was recorded at least ten times. V is TRBV11-3 and J is TRBJ2-3; 10 bases match TRBD1. CDR1 SGHNT and CDR2 YENEEA come from the germline V gene. This CDR3 has 16 amino acids. V was pared by 1 base and J by 1 base, with 2 bases of the junction left unmatched. The CDR3 DNA follows: TGTGCCAGCAGCTTAGTCGGACAGGGGGGCACAGATACGCAGTATTTT. Translating gives CASSLVGQGGTDTQYF.

In its sample, this clone was seen many times. V gene TRBV11-3 combines with J gene TRBJ2-2; D is ambiguous. Germline assignment: CDR1 SGHNT and CDR2 YENEEA. The CDR3 totals 14 residues. Trimming took off 5 bases at V and 1 base at J, with 8 bases between the two ends. DNA of the CDR3: TGTGCCAGCAGCCCAAACCAGAACACCGGGGAGCTGTTTTTT. It yields the protein CASSPNQNTGELFF.

This chain connects TRBV28 to TRBJ1-1; D is undetermined. Trimming shortened V by 7 bases and J by 1 base, and 13 bases separated the two germline ends. The CDR3 consists of 14 residues. From germline, CDR1 is MDHEN and CDR2 SYDVKM. Here the CDR3 DNA reads TGTGCCAGCACCCGGGGTGGGGAGAACACTGAAGCTTTCTTT. Protein: CASTRGGENTEAFF.

This clone was recorded a few times. CDR3 residues: CASSPDIISNQPQHF. CDR3 nucleotides: TGTGCCAGCAGCCCGGACATTATCAGCAATCAGCCCCAGCATTTT. The chain recombines TRBV28 with TRBJ1-5; tentative D call: TRBD1 (5 bases). Trimming cost V 6 bases and J 1 base, with 13 bases left between them. This CDR3 spans 15 amino acids. The V gene's germline CDR1 is MDHEN and CDR2 SYDVKM.